This T cell receptor (beta chain) was captured in a study of cytomegalovirus exposure and HLA in healthy donors. PCR primers comprised 60 Vbeta and 13 Jbeta primers. Original processing notes: The count from a later analysis was 60 million to 85 million unique TCR beta chains, some 12 million of them shared. Sequencing was performed with immunoSEQ multiplex PCR; in TCRdb, only in-frame clones are kept and a portion is missing. That table furnishes V, J and clone size, whereas the DNA furnished D and trimming. Of under 130,000 clones listed, 83% were seen once; the top ten hold 6.1%. The donors were healthy bone marrow donors. On this clone itself: Its antigen is undetermined.

Findings and caveats of the study: Later work found that TCR association rates differed between HLA loci; DRB1 had the most and HLA-C the fewest.

Germline loops: CDR1 SGHTA, CDR2 FQGNSA. Trimming shortened V by 0 bases and J by 1 base, and 9 bases separated the two germline ends. The length of the CDR3 is 15 residues. Sequences were obtained from PBMCs. V gene TRBV7-2 combines with J gene TRBJ1-1; no reliable D call. The sequence derives from a man aged 18-30 years in good health and CMV-seronegative. The CDR3 is CASSLARQKNTEAFF. CDR3 nucleotides: TGTGCCAGCAGCTTAGCGCGGCAAAAGAACACTGAAGCTTTCTTT.